This entry lists 5 T cell receptor beta chains sequenced from one sample in a study of blood T cell repertoires in COVID-19. The repertoire was sequenced with immunoSEQ multiplex PCR; TCRdb's copy has only in-frame clones and lacks some. The sample lists 120,000 to 150,000 clones, around 89% occurring once. Sequences were obtained from peripheral blood. These receptors were taken from an elderly woman with acute or convalescent COVID-19.

A remark on this clone: Different DNA sequences within this sample yield the same CDR3. The chain couples TRBV18 to TRBJ1-1; D gene ambiguous. Trimming left V 3 bases short and J 1 base short, with 6 bases between. CDR3 size: 13 residues. The germline V gene has CDR1 KGHSH and CDR2 LQKENI. The CDR3 DNA sequence: TGTGCCAGCTCACCGCGGGGGAACACTGAAGCTTTCTTT. Translation gives CASSPRGNTEAFF.

The gene calls are TRBV4-2 and TRBJ2-5; 9 bases agree with TRBD1. The V gene end was trimmed by 1 base and the J gene end by 6 bases; junction bases not matched to a gene: 6. The germline V gene has CDR1 LGHNA and CDR2 YNFKEQ. The CDR3 spans 15 residues. CDR3 coding DNA: TGTGCCAGCAGCCAAGTCGGGACAGGGAAACAGACCCAGTACTTC. Amino acid sequence: CASSQVGTGKQTQYF.

The V call is TRBV7-2, the J call TRBJ1-5; D gene unclear. The CDR3 covers 14 residues. V lost 5 bases to trimming and J lost 6 bases, with 14 bases between them. CDR1 is SGHTA, CDR2 FQGNSA, per germline. The CDR3 DNA is TGTGCCAGCAGCCCGGGATACGGGCGTCAGCCCCAGCATTTT. Its protein is CASSPGYGRQPQHF.

V and J are TRBV18 and TRBJ2-7; 10 nucleotides line up with TRBD2. Trimming cost V 3 bases and J 2 bases; bases outside gene matches: 13. CDR3 length: 18 amino acids. Germline V gives CDR1 KGHSH, CDR2 LQKENI. In DNA form, the CDR3 reads TGTGCCAGCTCACCGTTGGCTAGCGGGGGACTTTTCCCCTACGAGCAGTACTTC. Amino acids: CASSPLASGGLFPYEQYF.

This rearrangement joins TRBV18 to TRBJ1-1; 7 positions match TRBD1. CDR1 KGHSH and CDR2 LQKENI come from the germline V gene. This CDR3 has 15 residues. The junction had 6 bases not matched to a gene; V was cut back by 2 bases and J by 3 bases. CDR3 in amino acids: CASSPLARGDTEAFF. Written as DNA, the CDR3 is TGTGCCAGCTCACCATTGGCCAGGGGGGACACTGAAGCTTTCTTT. Full variable domain (rest looked up from reference TRBV18 and TRBJ1-1): NAGVMQNPRHLVRRRGQEARLRCSPMKGHSHVYWYRQLPEEGLKFMVYLQKENIIDESGMPKERFSAEFPKEGPSILRIQQVVRGDSAAYFCASSPLARGDTEAFFGQGTRLTVV.